The 27 T cell receptor beta chains in this list originate from one sample, sequenced in a study of CD8+CD57+ T cells in acquired aplastic anemia. Researchers used genomic DNA as the template to profile TCR beta VDJ and CDR3. TCRdb analysed the reads with MiXCR anew, one entry per CDR3 protein. The table lists some 120,000 distinct CDR3 sequences, roughly 50% of them singletons. Sequencing was performed on sorted CD4+, CD8+, or CD8+CD57+ T cells (not recorded which) from PBMCs. The receptors come from a human donor in good health, serving as a control.

J is TRBJ1-1 and V is TRBV29-1; D not certain. Per the germline V gene, CDR1 is SQVTM and CDR2 is ANQGSEA. The CDR3 runs 11 residues. V lost 0 bases, J lost 8 bases, and 7 bases lay in between. CDR3 bases: TGCAGCGTTGAAGAGGCGATAGAAGCTTTCTTT. Amino acid sequence: CSVEEAIEAFF.

This clonotype was observed a handful of times. This clone may be a read error of a much larger clone one base away. The V and J genes are TRBV12-3 or TRBV12-4 and TRBJ2-6, with D uncertain. The CDR3 extends over 12 amino acids. The CDR3, as DNA: TGTGCCAGCAGTCTCCTGGCCAACGTCCTGGCTTTC. Protein product: CASSLLANVLAF.

The rearrangement uses TRBV25-1 and TRBJ2-7; maybe TRBD1 (6 bases). CDR3 length: 10 amino acids. The ends were cut back, 10 bases at V and 4 bases at J, with 8 bases in the middle. CDR1 MGHDK and CDR2 SYGVNS come from the germline V gene. The CDR3 is CATQGYEQYF. For the CDR3, the DNA is TGTGCCACACAGGGTTACGAGCAGTACTTC.

This chain joins TRBV19 and TRBJ2-7; TRBD1 matches at 8 bases. CDR1 LNHDA and CDR2 SQIVND come from the germline V gene (reference sequence). The CDR3 is 14 residues long. V lost 5 bases to trimming and J lost 2 bases; unmatched junction nucleotides: 5. Here the CDR3 reads CASSFGQGPYEQYF. DNA of the CDR3: TGTGCCAGTAGTTTTGGACAGGGACCCTACGAGCAGTACTTC.

This clonotype has ten or more counts. The chain is built from TRBV5-6 and TRBJ1-1, with TRBD1 identical over 7 bases. The V gene end was trimmed by 1 base and the J gene end by 6 bases; junction bases not matched to a gene: 9. CDR1 SGHDT and CDR2 YYEEEE come from the germline V gene. The CDR3 length is 15 residues. The CDR3 DNA sequence: TGTGCCAGCAGCTTGTTGGGCACTCAGGGGGCTGAAGCTTTCTTT. This sequence encodes CASSLLGTQGAEAFF.

This clonotype was recorded at least ten times. V gene TRBV2 combines with J gene TRBJ2-3; tentatively, D is TRBD1 or TRBD2 (6 bases each). Trimming removed 7 bases from V and 1 base from J, with 15 bases in between. Germline V lookup: CDR1 SNHLY, CDR2 FYNNEI. The CDR3 runs 15 residues. CDR3 sequence: CASTRGDVRTDTQYF. The CDR3 coding sequence is TGTGCCAGCACGAGGGGGGACGTGCGCACAGATACGCAGTATTTT.

The rearrangement uses TRBV2 and TRBJ2-5, with 7 positions matching TRBD2. This CDR3 has 15 residues. Germline loops: CDR1 SNHLY, CDR2 FYNNEI. V trimming: 3 bases; J trimming: 4 bases; junction bases outside the gene matches: 8. In DNA, the CDR3 is TGTGCCAGCAGTGATGGGTACGGGGAGGGAGAGACCCAGTACTTC. Protein sequence: CASSDGYGEGETQYF.

V is TRBV14 and J is TRBJ2-7; no definite D call. From germline, CDR1 is SGHDN and CDR2 FVKESK. This CDR3 comprises 13 residues. The V end was cut by 4 bases, the J end by 7 bases, with 14 bases between. CDR3 residues: CASSPSPVWEQYF. The CDR3 nucleotides read TGTGCCAGCAGCCCCAGCCCCGTATGGGAGCAGTACTTC.

The V gene is TRBV4-3, the J gene TRBJ2-5, with 8 nucleotides matching TRBD2. Looked up from germline, CDR1 is LGHNA and CDR2 is YSLEER. This CDR3 contains 15 residues. With 0 bases clipped from V and 5 bases from J, the junction kept 5 bases outside the gene matches. The CDR3 DNA follows: TGCGCCAGCAGCCAAGAGGGATCGGGAGGGGAGACCCAGTACTTC. It codes for CASSQEGSGGETQYF.

This clonotype was observed at least ten times. This CDR3 reads CATKGTVVGNSPLHF. The CDR3 DNA sequence: TGTGCCACCAAGGGCACCGTAGTTGGAAATTCACCCCTCCACTTT. The chain recombines TRBV10-3 with TRBJ1-6; no firm D call. V was pared by 10 bases and J by 7 bases, with 20 bases between. The CDR3 loop spans 15 amino acids. Looked up from germline, CDR1 is ENHRY and CDR2 is SYGVKD.

This clonotype has a handful of counts. This rearrangement joins TRBV3-1 to TRBJ2-1; 8 bases fit TRBD2. The CDR3 sequence is 17 residues long. After removal of 3 bases from V and 3 bases from J, the junction contained 10 bases not matched to a gene. Germline lookup yields CDR1 LGHDT and CDR2 YNNKEL (reference sequence). In nucleotides, the CDR3 is TGTGCCAGCAGCCAGGGTTCGGGGGGGTACCTCTACAATGAGCAGTTCTTC. This translates into CASSQGSGGYLYNEQFF.

This clonotype occurred many times. V and J are TRBV3-1 and TRBJ2-5; perhaps D is TRBD1 or TRBD2 (6 bases each). CDR1 LGHDT and CDR2 YNNKEL come from the germline V gene (reference sequence). Trimming pared 1 base from V and 4 bases from J, leaving 13 bases between. The CDR3 contains 15 residues. The DNA of the CDR3 is TGTGCCAGCAGCCAAGGGGGGGCTAGCACAGAGACCCAGTACTTC. Translated, it gives CASSQGGASTETQYF.

This CDR3 reads CASSNGQGFGNEQFF. Written as DNA, the CDR3 is TGTGCCAGCAGCAATGGACAGGGGTTCGGCAATGAGCAGTTCTTC. The V gene is TRBV11-2, the J gene TRBJ2-1, with 9 bases fitting TRBD1. The CDR3 has 15 amino acids. Germline V CDR1 and CDR2: SGHAT, FQNNGV. Losses at the gene ends were 5 bases for V and 6 bases for J; bases not matched to a gene: 8.

This chain connects TRBV20-1 to TRBJ2-3; D may be TRBD2 (7 bases). Trimming removed 1 base from V and 4 bases from J, with 15 bases in between. The CDR3 runs 15 residues. Per the germline V gene, CDR1 is DFQATT and CDR2 is SNEGSKA (reference sequence). The CDR3 DNA is TGCAGTGCTAGAGTGAGGGGGGGCATTTCAGATACGCAGTATTTT. This gives the protein CSARVRGGISDTQYF.

V gene TRBV2 combines with J gene TRBJ2-2; D may be TRBD2 (5 bases). The V gene lost 3 bases and the J gene lost 6 bases, with 8 bases spanning the gap. The CDR3 length is 13 residues. From germline, CDR1 is SNHLY and CDR2 FYNNEI. The DNA for the CDR3 is TGTGCCAGCAGTGATACGAGGGCCGGGGAGCTGTTTTTT. It yields the protein CASSDTRAGELFF.

This chain connects TRBV4-3 to TRBJ1-2, with D uncertain. Germline loops: CDR1 LGHNA, CDR2 YSLEER. Trimming took off 8 bases at V and 4 bases at J, with 17 bases between the two ends. There are 14 residues in the CDR3. The CDR3, as DNA: TGCGCCAGCTCTAGCGACCTAGGGCTCTATGGCTACACCTTC. It codes for CASSSDLGLYGYTF.

Only a few counts were recorded for this clonotype. The V call is TRBV7-2, the J call TRBJ2-2; tentative D call: TRBD2 (5 bases). The germline V gene has CDR1 SGHTA and CDR2 FQGNSA. The V end lost 6 bases, the J end lost 7 bases, and 9 bases lay between the germline ends. CDR3 length: 12 amino acids. Here the CDR3 reads CASRPTSGELFF. CDR3 coding DNA: TGTGCCAGCAGGCCTACTAGCGGGGAGCTGTTTTTT.

The V and J genes are TRBV7-8 and TRBJ2-7; 7 bases are shared with TRBD1. The CDR3 runs to 16 residues. Trimming at V came to 6 bases and at J to 2 bases, leaving 13 bases not matched to a gene. Germline values: CDR1 SGHVS, CDR2 FQNEAQ. The CDR3: CASSPRETGKTYEQYF. CDR3 nucleotides: TGTGCCAGCAGTCCGAGGGAGACAGGGAAGACCTACGAGCAGTACTTC.

This rearrangement joins TRBV10-3 to TRBJ2-7, with 10 nucleotides matching TRBD2. Germline-derived CDR1 and CDR2 are ENHRY and SYGVKD. CDR3 length: 17 amino acids. Germline trimming cut 6 bases from V and 3 bases from J; bases unmatched to any gene: 14. The DNA for the CDR3 is TGTGCCATCAGATCCTCGTCTAGCGGGGGAACTTTCTACGAGCAGTACTTC. Protein product: CAIRSSSSGGTFYEQYF.

Points on this clonotype: This sequence may be a read error, since a much larger clone differs from it by one base. Here the CDR3 DNA reads TGTGCCAGCAGCTTAGGACGGGGGGCTAACACAGATGCGCAGTATTTT. It specifies CASSLGRGANTDAQYF. This chain links TRBV11-2 with TRBJ2-3, with D maybe TRBD2 (7 bases). The germline V gene encodes CDR1 SGHAT and CDR2 FQNNGV. This CDR3 has 16 amino acids. The variable domain in full, completed from reference TRBV11-2 and TRBJ2-3, reads EAGVAQSPRYKIIEKRQSVAFWCNPISGHATLYWYQQILGQGPKLLIQFQNNGVVDDSQLPKDRFSAERLKGVDSTLKIQPAKLEDSAVYLCASSLGRGANTDAQYFGPGTRLTVL.

This clonotype has only one observation. With a much larger clone just one base away, this may be a read error. The CDR3 does not close with the conserved phenylalanine or tryptophan, likely indicating a read error. J is TRBJ1-2 and V is TRBV6-1; TRBD1 matches at 7 bases. V lost 6 bases, J lost 6 bases, and 16 bases stayed unmatched. Germline V CDR1 and CDR2: MNHNS, SASEGT. The CDR3 has 16 residues. The CDR3 nucleotides are TGTGCCAGCAGAACCAATACAGACAGGGTTTTAAATGGCTACACCTCC. Its protein product is CASRTNTDRVLNGYTS.

The chain employs TRBV7-2 and TRBJ2-7; D is uncertain. The CDR3 runs to 14 residues. The germline gives CDR1 SGHTA, CDR2 FQGNSA. The V gene lost 0 bases and the J gene lost 0 bases, with 6 bases spanning the gap. The CDR3 is CASSLAWSSYEQYF. The CDR3 DNA sequence: TGTGCCAGCAGCTTAGCCTGGAGCTCCTACGAGCAGTACTTC.

The V gene is TRBV20-1, the J gene TRBJ1-6; 10 bases agree with TRBD1. Losses at the gene ends were 0 bases for V and 8 bases for J; bases not matched to a gene: 4. Germline V lookup: CDR1 DFQATT, CDR2 SNEGSKA (reference sequence). This CDR3 is 15 amino acids long. CDR3: CSARDRDRGDSPLHF. The CDR3 DNA is TGCAGTGCTAGAGATCGGGACAGGGGTGATTCACCCCTCCACTTT.

The chain is built from TRBV24-1 and TRBJ1-6, with a weak D call TRBD1 (5 bases). The CDR3 has 15 amino acids. CDR1 is KGHDR, CDR2 SFDVKD, per germline. Between the trimmed V and J ends, which lost 7 bases and 6 bases, there was a span of 15 bases. CDR3 protein: CATRVRDQFNSPLHF. The CDR3 coding sequence is TGTGCCACCAGGGTAAGGGACCAATTTAATTCACCCCTCCACTTT.

This clonotype occurred a few times. A much larger clone is a single base away; this may be a read error. This chain connects TRBV24-1 to TRBJ1-2, with D perhaps matching TRBD1 (5 bases). CDR1 KGHDR and CDR2 SFDVKD come from the germline V gene. The CDR3 length is 13 residues. The DNA for the CDR3 is TGTGCCACAACCGGGACGCCCGGCTATGGCCACACCTTC. The encoded protein is CATTGTPGYGHTF.

This clonotype was seen a few times. V gene TRBV4-3 combines with J gene TRBJ2-7; D ambiguous. Trimming left V 1 base short and J 0 bases short, with 16 bases between. CDR3 length equals 17 residues. Per the germline V gene, CDR1 is LGHNA and CDR2 is YSLEER. The CDR3 coding sequence is TGCGCCAGCAGCCAAGCCCGGACCACTCTGAGCTCCTACGAGCAGTACTTC. It codes for CASSQARTTLSSYEQYF.

This clonotype was counted at least ten times. In DNA, the CDR3 is TGTGCCAGCAGCTTCCTTGGAAACACCATATATTTT. This gives the protein CASSFLGNTIYF. The chain is built from TRBV5-6 and TRBJ1-3; the D is unclear. Per germline, CDR1 SGHDT and CDR2 YYEEEE. V lost 2 bases to trimming and J lost 3 bases, with 3 bases between them. The CDR3 contains 12 residues.